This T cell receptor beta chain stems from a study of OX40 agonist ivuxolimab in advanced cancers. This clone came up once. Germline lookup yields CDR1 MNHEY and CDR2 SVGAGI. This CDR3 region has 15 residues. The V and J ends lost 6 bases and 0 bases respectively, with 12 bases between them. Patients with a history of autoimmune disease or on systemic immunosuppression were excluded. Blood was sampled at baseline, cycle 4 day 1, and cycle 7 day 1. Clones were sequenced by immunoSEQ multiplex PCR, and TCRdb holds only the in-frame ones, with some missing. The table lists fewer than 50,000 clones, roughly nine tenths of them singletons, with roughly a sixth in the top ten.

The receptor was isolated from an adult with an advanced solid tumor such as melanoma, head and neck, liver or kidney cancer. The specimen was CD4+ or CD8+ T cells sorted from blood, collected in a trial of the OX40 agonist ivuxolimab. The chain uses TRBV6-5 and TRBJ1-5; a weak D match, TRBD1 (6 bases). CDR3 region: CASRKGGNSNQPQHF. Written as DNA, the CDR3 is TGTGCCAGCAGAAAGGGGGGGAATAGCAATCAGCCCCAGCATTTT.